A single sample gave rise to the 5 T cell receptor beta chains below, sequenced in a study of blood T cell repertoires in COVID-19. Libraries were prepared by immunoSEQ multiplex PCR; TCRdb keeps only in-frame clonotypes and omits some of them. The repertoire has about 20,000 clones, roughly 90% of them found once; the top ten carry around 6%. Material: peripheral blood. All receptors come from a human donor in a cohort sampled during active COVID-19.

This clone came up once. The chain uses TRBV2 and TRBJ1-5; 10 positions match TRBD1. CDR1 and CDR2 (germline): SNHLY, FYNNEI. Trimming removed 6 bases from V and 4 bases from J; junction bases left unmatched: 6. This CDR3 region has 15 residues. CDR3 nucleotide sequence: TGTGCCAGCAGACCACGGGACAGGGGAAATCAGCCCCAGCATTTT. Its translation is CASRPRDRGNQPQHF.

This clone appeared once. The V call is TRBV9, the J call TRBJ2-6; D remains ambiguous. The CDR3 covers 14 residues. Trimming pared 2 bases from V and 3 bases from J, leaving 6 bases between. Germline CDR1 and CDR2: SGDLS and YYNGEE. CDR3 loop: CASSVDFGANVLTF. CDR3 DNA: TGTGCCAGCAGCGTTGACTTTGGGGCCAACGTCCTGACTTTC. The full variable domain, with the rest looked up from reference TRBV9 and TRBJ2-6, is DSGVTQTPKHLITATGQRVTLRCSPRSGDLSVYWYQQSLDQGLQFLIQYYNGEERAKGNILERFSAQQFPDLHSELNLSSLELGDSALYFCASSVDFGANVLTFGAGSRLTVL.

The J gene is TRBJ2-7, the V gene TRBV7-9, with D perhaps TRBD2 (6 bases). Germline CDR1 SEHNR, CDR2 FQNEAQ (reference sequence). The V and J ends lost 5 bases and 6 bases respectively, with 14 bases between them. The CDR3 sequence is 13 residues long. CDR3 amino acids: CASSIPGVTEQYF. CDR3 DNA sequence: TGTGCCAGCAGCATACCGGGGGTTACCGAGCAGTACTTC.

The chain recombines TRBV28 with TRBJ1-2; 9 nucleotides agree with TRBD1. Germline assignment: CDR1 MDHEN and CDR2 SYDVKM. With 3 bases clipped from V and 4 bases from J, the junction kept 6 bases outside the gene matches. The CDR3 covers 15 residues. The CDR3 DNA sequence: TGTGCCAGCAGTTTCCGGGACAGGGTAACCTATGGCTACACCTTC. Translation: CASSFRDRVTYGYTF.

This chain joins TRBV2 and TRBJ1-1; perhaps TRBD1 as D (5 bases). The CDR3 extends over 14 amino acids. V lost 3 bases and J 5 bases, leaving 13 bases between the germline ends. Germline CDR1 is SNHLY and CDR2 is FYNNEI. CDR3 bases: TGTGCCAGCAGTGAGGGAGGGGTGGGGACTGAAGCTTTCTTT. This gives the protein CASSEGGVGTEAFF.